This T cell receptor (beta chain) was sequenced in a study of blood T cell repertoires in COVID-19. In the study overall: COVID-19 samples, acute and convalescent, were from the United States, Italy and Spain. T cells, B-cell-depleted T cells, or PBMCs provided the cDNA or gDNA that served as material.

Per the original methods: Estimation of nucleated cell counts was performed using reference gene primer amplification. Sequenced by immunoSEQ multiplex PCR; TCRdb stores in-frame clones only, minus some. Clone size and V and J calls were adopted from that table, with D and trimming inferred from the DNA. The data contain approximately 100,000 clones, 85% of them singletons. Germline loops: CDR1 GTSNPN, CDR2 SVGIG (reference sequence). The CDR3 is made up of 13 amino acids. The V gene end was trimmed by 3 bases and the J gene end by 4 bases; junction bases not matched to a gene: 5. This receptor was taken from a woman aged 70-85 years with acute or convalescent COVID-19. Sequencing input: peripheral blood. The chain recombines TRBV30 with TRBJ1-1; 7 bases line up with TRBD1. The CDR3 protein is CAWRQGSVTEAFF. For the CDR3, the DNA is TGTGCCTGGAGACAGGGGTCGGTCACTGAAGCTTTCTTT.